The 18 T cell receptor beta chains presented below share a single source sample, sequenced in a study of blood T cells in healthy people across ages. Through a sample-barcoded 5' primer and a J-beta primer mix, a second PCR was run for 7 to 11 cycles. TCRdb re-called the 5' RACE reads through MiXCR, storing one row per CDR3 protein. The data contain some 920,000 distinct CDR3 sequences, roughly 50% of them singletons. The sample taken for sequencing was blood. These receptors were taken from a woman aged 55-70 years in good health.

The chain recombines TRBV12-5 with TRBJ2-3; 7 nucleotides match TRBD2. Germline V gene sequence: CDR1 LGHNT, CDR2 FRNRAP. The CDR3 sequence is 15 residues long. J gave up 4 bases and V 0 bases, and 4 bases lay outside the gene matches. CDR3 sequence reads: CASGLVVGGPDTQYF. Written as DNA, the CDR3 is TGTGCTAGTGGTTTGGTGGTGGGAGGGCCAGATACGCAGTATTTT.

On this clonotype: Germline is not matched at one junction end, which may reflect a read error. The CDR3 region is CAIVYEGAYSEQFF. As DNA, the CDR3 is TGTGCCATCGTGTATGAGGGAGCTTACAGTGAGCAGTTCTTC. The chain joins TRBV10-3 to TRBJ2-1; maybe TRBD2 (5 bases). The CDR3 has 14 amino acids. The germline V gene has CDR1 ENHRY and CDR2 SYGVKD.

The gene calls are TRBV5-1 and TRBJ2-5, with 7 bases identical to TRBD2. The CDR3 spans 15 residues. CDR1 SGHRS and CDR2 YFSETQ come from the germline V gene. V was pared by 0 bases and J by 11 bases, with 13 bases of the junction left unmatched. In nucleotides, the CDR3 is TGCGCCAGCAGCTTGGCGGTACCCCGGGAGGCGGAGCAGTACTTC. Its translation is CASSLAVPREAEQYF.

The chain links TRBV4-2 to TRBJ1-1; perhaps TRBD1 as D (6 bases). The V end lost 0 bases, the J end lost 4 bases, and 6 bases lay between the germline ends. This CDR3 contains 13 residues. Germline CDR1 and CDR2: LGHNA and YNFKEQ. The CDR3 sequence: CASSQEGATEAFF. The CDR3 DNA is TGTGCCAGCAGCCAAGAGGGGGCCACTGAAGCTTTCTTT.

The J gene is TRBJ2-3, the V gene TRBV6-5, with TRBD2 matching over 8 bases. The CDR3 contains 15 residues. Per germline, CDR1 MNHEY and CDR2 SVGAGI. J lost 5 bases, V lost 5 bases, and 9 bases had no gene match. The CDR3 spells CASSGSGSERDTQYF. The CDR3 bases are TGTGCCAGCAGTGGGAGCGGGAGTGAGAGAGATACGCAGTATTTT.

The rearrangement joins TRBV5-5 to TRBJ2-7; D ambiguous. The CDR3 runs 12 residues. Germline CDR1 is SGHKS and CDR2 is YYEKEE (reference sequence). V was clipped by 4 bases and J by 6 bases, with 11 bases between them. The CDR3 coding sequence is TGTGCCAGCAGCCTAAGCGACCGCGAGCAGTACTTC. This gives the protein CASSLSDREQYF.

This clonotype was detected only once. V and J are TRBV11-2 and TRBJ1-5, with 9 bases lining up with TRBD1. Germline CDR1 and CDR2: SGHAT and FQNNGV. Trimming took 1 base from V and 1 from J; bases not matched to a gene: 5. This CDR3 has 17 residues. The CDR3 loop reads CASSLGDRVGSNQPQHF. DNA for the CDR3: TGTGCCAGCAGCTTAGGGGACAGGGTTGGGAGCAATCAGCCCCAGCATTTT.

The rearrangement links TRBV6-5 to TRBJ2-7; 11 nucleotides agree with TRBD2. J lost 5 bases, V lost 8 bases, and 8 bases had no gene match. There are 14 residues in the CDR3. The germline CDR1 and CDR2 sequences are MNHEY and SVGAGI. In nucleotides, the CDR3 is TGTGCCAGCTGCTTAGCGGGAGGGCCCAACGAGCAGTACTTC. Translated: CASCLAGGPNEQYF.

This clonotype showed up just a few times. The chain combines TRBV12-3 or TRBV12-4 with TRBJ1-4; maybe TRBD1 (5 bases). V was clipped by 5 bases and J by 6 bases, with 10 bases between them. This CDR3 has 13 amino acids. The CDR3 DNA follows: TGTGCCAGCAGTGTGGGGGGAGATGAAAAACTGTTTTTT. The encoded protein is CASSVGGDEKLFF.

V usage is TRBV5-1 and J usage is TRBJ2-1; D call uncertain. V lost 4 bases, J lost 2 bases, and 13 bases lay in between. Germline V lookup: CDR1 SGHRS, CDR2 YFSETQ. This CDR3 is built from 15 residues. The CDR3 DNA reads TGCGCCAGCAGCCCAGACTCGCCTACCTACAATGAGCAGTTCTTC. Protein: CASSPDSPTYNEQFF.

This clonotype was seen a few times. The chain employs TRBV7-8 and TRBJ2-7, with a possible D match to TRBD2 (8 bases). CDR3 size: 16 residues. Trimming shortened V by 0 bases and J by 7 bases, and 19 bases separated the two germline ends. Germline values: CDR1 SGHVS, CDR2 FQNEAQ. The CDR3 loop reads CASSLAREGASGEQYF. The CDR3 bases are TGTGCCAGCAGCTTAGCTCGGGAGGGGGCTAGCGGAGAGCAGTACTTC.

The chain employs TRBV20-1 and TRBJ2-7; 8 bases match TRBD1. Germline V gene lookup returns CDR1 DFQATT and CDR2 SNEGSKA (reference sequence). The CDR3 has 12 amino acids. With 4 bases clipped from V and 2 bases from J, the junction kept 1 base outside the gene matches. The CDR3 bases are TGCAGTGCTAAGACAGGGGCCTACGAGCAGTACTTC. Protein product: CSAKTGAYEQYF.

The chain carries TRBV30 and TRBJ1-5; D call uncertain. V was clipped by 1 base and J by 5 bases, with 12 bases between them. CDR3 length: 14 amino acids. Germline-derived CDR1 and CDR2 are GTSNPN and SVGIG (reference sequence). The CDR3 protein is CAWSASGWHQPQHF. The CDR3, as DNA: TGTGCCTGGAGTGCCTCCGGGTGGCATCAGCCCCAGCATTTT.

The table lists this clonotype with a count of one. An end of the junction does not agree with germline; a read error may underlie this. This chain connects TRBV29-1 to TRBJ2-1; a weak D match, TRBD2 (5 bases). The CDR3 has 15 residues. CDR1 SQVTM and CDR2 ANQGSEA come from the germline V gene. CDR3 sequence (DNA): TGCAGCGTTGGTAAAAGCGGAAGCTCCTACAATGGGCAGTTCTTC. This codes for CSVGKSGSSYNGQFF.

This clonotype showed up just once. V gene TRBV30 combines with J gene TRBJ1-6, with a tentative D call TRBD1 (5 bases). V was clipped by 3 bases and J by 6 bases, with 9 bases between them. CDR1 GTSNPN and CDR2 SVGIG come from the germline V gene (reference sequence). The CDR3 spans 13 residues. Here the CDR3 reads CAWSGGFNSPLHF. The CDR3 DNA is TGTGCCTGGAGCGGGGGGTTTAATTCACCCCTCCACTTT.

This clonotype was seen more than once but under ten times. The rearrangement joins TRBV5-6 to TRBJ2-7; 8 nucleotides match TRBD1. CDR1 SGHDT and CDR2 YYEEEE come from the germline V gene. The CDR3 contains 18 residues. V dropped 3 bases and J dropped 2; count of bases not matched to a gene: 16. As DNA, the CDR3 is TGTGCCAGCAGCTACCAATGGGGTGGCAGGGGGCACACCTACGAGCAGTACTTC. It codes for CASSYQWGGRGHTYEQYF.

This clonotype appeared a few times. This chain connects TRBV3-1 to TRBJ2-4, with D possibly being TRBD1 (6 bases). V gave up 4 bases and J gave up 6 bases, with 22 bases separating them. This CDR3 comprises 17 residues. Per the germline V gene, CDR1 is LGHDT and CDR2 is YNNKEL (reference sequence). CDR3 sequence (DNA): TGTGCCAGCAGCCCTAAGCCCACAGGGAAGGTGAGAAACATTCAGTACTTC. It yields the protein CASSPKPTGKVRNIQYF.

The gene calls are TRBV28 and TRBJ2-7; tentative D call: TRBD2 (6 bases). Trimming took 7 bases from V and 7 from J, leaving 20 bases between them. The length of the CDR3 is 14 residues. Germline loops: CDR1 MDHEN, CDR2 SYDVKM. The CDR3 protein is CASTQRARRREQYF. CDR3 nucleotide sequence: TGTGCCAGCACCCAGCGGGCCCGGCGTCGTGAGCAGTACTTC.